This T cell receptor beta chain was captured in a study of T-cell memory formation after mild COVID-19 (dated by TCRdb to the early 2020s). Notes on the research overall: Most TCR sequence clusters were specific to one of the two donors. In a couple of donors, T-cell clones that expanded and contracted after mild COVID-19 were tracked by sequencing TCRalpha and TCRbeta repertoires over time. Two young, previously healthy adult volunteers, one female and one male, were included in the cohort. Study-wide findings and limitations: Only a couple of mild cases were covered in the study, and larger cohorts including severe cases with pre-infection samples were considered necessary. Some responding clones were found in pre-infection memory, which suggests that pre-existing cross-reactive memory T cells took part in the SARS-CoV-2 response. Contracting CD4+ clones were located mainly in the CM and EM memory subsets, whereas CD8+ clones were found to be enriched in EMRA. Whether the second-wave clones peaking on day 37 were SARS-CoV-2 specific was not confirmed. From day 15 to 85, contracting clones showed balanced CD4/CD8 phenotypes, whereas a second wave of clones that expanded from day 15 to 37 leaned towards CD4+.

This clonotype was seen more than once but under ten times. No cognate antigen has been identified for it. No per-base quality is available; no much larger clone lies one base away. Ficoll-Paque density gradient centrifugation was used to isolate PBMCs. Sequencing instrument: Illumina NovaSeq 6000. cDNA libraries for TCRalpha and TCRbeta were prepared by 5'RACE using constant-segment primers, with sample barcodes and unique molecular identifiers added. RNA was extracted from every sample with Trizol reagent. The libraries were amplified in two PCR steps, and the second step added a second sample barcode and Illumina TruSeq adapters. Libraries were sequenced on an Illumina NovaSeq with 2 x 150 bp paired-end reads. The study's own analysis went as follows. The reads were demultiplexed and collapsed into UMI-guided consensus sequences using migec v1.2.7. Using mixcr v2.1.11, the UMI consensuses were aligned to TRA and TRB V and J templates and assembled into clonotypes. A clonotype was counted as expanded or contracted only if both edgeR and NoisET called the change significant, with noise models trained on biological replicates. For edgeR calls, the thresholds were a false discovery rate-adjusted p below 0.01 and a log2 fold-change of 1. As an exploratory analysis of dynamics, PCA with hierarchical clustering was applied to max-normalized trajectories of the 1000 most abundant clonotypes. The CD4 or CD8 phenotype of responding clones was assigned using the separately sequenced CD4+ and CD8+ repertoires. TCRdb reran the public reads through fastp at Q25 and MiXCR, keeping productive beta chains. Every CDR3 protein is listed once, alongside the most common genes and DNA of its rows. The V and J calls and clone size come from TCRdb's table, not from the authors' own analysis. Counted in this sample were approximately 190,000 distinct CDR3 sequences; about 17% of them appeared once. Roughly 2.6% of the sample belongs to the ten largest clones.

This TCR was sampled from an adult woman who had mild COVID-19 (a few samples of this study predate the infection). The sample titles of this study are shuffled in the database, so cell type and time point are left out; the donor was told from shared clones. Sequencing was carried out using PBMCs or a T cell subset sorted from them (not recorded which).

The bases read TGTGCCAGCAGCCAAGTCTACAGGTGGGGAATGAACACTGAAGCTTTCTTT. It codes for CASSQVYRWGMNTEAFF. In this chain, TRBV3-1 is recombined with TRBJ1-1; TRBD1 is perhaps the D gene, given 5 matching bases. Including the terminal cysteine and phenylalanine, the CDR3 comprises 17 residues. Kept here is only the CDR3 DNA, which spans 51 bases and is read in frame from base 1. The trim is 1 base for V and 0 bases for J, with a gap of 15 bases between the germline ends. In the germline V gene (reference sequence), CDR1 corresponds to LGHDT and CDR2 to YNNKEL.